This TCR beta chain was identified in a study of STAT5B mutations in CD4+ large granular lymphocyte leukemia. This table comes from immunoSEQ multiplex PCR, and its TCRdb copy is limited to in-frame clones, with some not included. This table holds some 40,000 clones, 75% to 85% found once. The length of the CDR3 is 16 residues. Germline-derived CDR1 and CDR2 are SGDLS and YYNGEE. Unmatched junction bases numbered 5, after V lost 0 bases and J lost 6 bases. In regard to this clone: Additional DNA sequences in this sample encode the identical CDR3.

Sample: CD4+ T cells from blood buffy coats. The gene calls are TRBV9 and TRBJ2-2; the match to TRBD2 covers 10 bases. This TCR came from a human donor in good health. CDR3 nucleotide sequence: TGTGCCAGCAGCGTAGAACTAGCGGGATTTGCCGGGGAGCTGTTTTTT. This encodes CASSVELAGFAGELFF.